Listed below are T cell receptor beta chains from one sample, sequenced in a study of early T cells in non-severe SARS-CoV-2 infection. MiXCR, run by TCRdb on the 5' RACE reads, gives a single entry per CDR3 protein. This table holds 30,000 to 45,000 distinct CDR3 sequences, about 5.5% found once. The specimen comprised whole blood, sampled at baseline. These receptors came from an adult who was a healthcare worker with PCR-confirmed SARS-CoV-2 infection or an uninfected control (not recorded which). Both conserved end residues are part of each CDR3. A D gene is named only where the DNA matches it firmly. The size field is filled for only some rows; it gives once, few, many or a size class.

clone_size: many; d_call: .; j_call: TRBJ2-1; v_call: TRBV30; cdr3_nt: TGTGCCTGGAGTCCCACCTACAATGAGCAGTTCTTC; cdr3_aa: CAWSPTYNEQFF
clone_size: few; d_call: .; j_call: TRBJ2-4; v_call: TRBV5-1; cdr3_nt: TGCGCCAGCAGCCCAGGAGGAGGGCGGGAAAACATTCAGTACTTC; cdr3_aa: CASSPGGGRENIQYF
clone_size: .; d_call: .; j_call: TRBJ2-7; v_call: TRBV30; cdr3_nt: TGTGCCTGGAGTGTATCGACAGCTGCCTACGAGCAGTACTTC; cdr3_aa: CAWSVSTAAYEQYF
clone_size: few; d_call: TRBD1; j_call: TRBJ2-7; v_call: TRBV7-8; cdr3_nt: TGTGCCAGCAGTTCTTTCCTGGACAGGAACGAGCAGTACTTC; cdr3_aa: CASSSFLDRNEQYF
clone_size: many; d_call: TRBD1; j_call: TRBJ2-3; v_call: TRBV27; cdr3_nt: TGTGCCAGCAGTCGACGACAGGGCCTGGGCACAGATACGCAGTATTTT; cdr3_aa: CASSRRQGLGTDTQYF
clone_size: many; d_call: TRBD1; j_call: TRBJ1-4; v_call: TRBV16; cdr3_nt: TGTGCCAGCAGCCCCGAGGGACAGCCTGAAAAACTGTTTTTT; cdr3_aa: CASSPEGQPEKLFF
clone_size: many; d_call: .; j_call: TRBJ1-2; v_call: TRBV7-2; cdr3_nt: TGTGCCAGCAGCTTAACCCGAGGGACCGGATTGAATGGCTACACCTTC; cdr3_aa: CASSLTRGTGLNGYTF
clone_size: many; d_call: .; j_call: TRBJ2-7; v_call: TRBV3-1; cdr3_nt: TGTGCCAGCAGCCAAGTGGGTTACACCTACGAGCAGTACTTC; cdr3_aa: CASSQVGYTYEQYF
clone_size: few; d_call: .; j_call: TRBJ1-2; v_call: TRBV29-1; cdr3_nt: TGCAGCGTTGATGGACCGCGGACCTATGGCTACACCTTC; cdr3_aa: CSVDGPRTYGYTF
clone_size: many; d_call: TRBD2; j_call: TRBJ2-2; v_call: TRBV5-4; cdr3_nt: TGTGCCAGCAGCTCGCTAGCGGGAGTTAGAAAGGAGGTCACCGGGGAGCTGTTTTTT; cdr3_aa: CASSSLAGVRKEVTGELFF
clone_size: many; d_call: .; j_call: TRBJ1-5; v_call: TRBV4-2; cdr3_nt: TGTGCCAGCAGCCAAGATGGGGGAAAAAATCAGCCCCAGCATTTT; cdr3_aa: CASSQDGGKNQPQHF
clone_size: many; d_call: .; j_call: TRBJ1-2; v_call: TRBV6-2/TRBV6-3; cdr3_nt: TGTGCCAGCAGTTACTCGTCCGGGAATGGCTACACCTTC; cdr3_aa: CASSYSSGNGYTF
clone_size: many; d_call: .; j_call: TRBJ1-2; v_call: TRBV12-3/TRBV12-4; cdr3_nt: TGTGCCAGCAGTTTAGTGCCCTCCGGGGGGCTTGAAGATGGCTACACCTTC; cdr3_aa: CASSLVPSGGLEDGYTF